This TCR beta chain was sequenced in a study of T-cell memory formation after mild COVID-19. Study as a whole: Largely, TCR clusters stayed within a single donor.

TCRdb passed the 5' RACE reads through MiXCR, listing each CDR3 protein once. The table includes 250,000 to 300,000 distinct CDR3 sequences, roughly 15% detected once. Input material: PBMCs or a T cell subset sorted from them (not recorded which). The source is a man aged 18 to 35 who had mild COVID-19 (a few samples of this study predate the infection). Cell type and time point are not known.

CDR3 sequence (DNA): TGCAGTCAAATGGGACAGCGCAATCAGCCCCAGCATTTT. It encodes CSQMGQRNQPQHF. V gene TRBV20-1 combines with J gene TRBJ1-5; 7 bases fit TRBD1. V lost 8 bases, J lost 2 bases, and 6 bases stayed unmatched. Germline CDR1 and CDR2: DFQATT and SNEGSKA (reference sequence). The CDR3 has 13 amino acids.